A single T cell receptor (beta chain) is shown here with its context. Profiled with immunoSEQ multiplex PCR; TCRdb holds only in-frame clones, not every one. The sample lists 35,000 to 40,000 clones, about 90% occurring once. This entry is derived from a study of OX40 agonist ivuxolimab in advanced cancers. Study information: Three patients, one with hepatocellular carcinoma and two with cutaneous melanoma, achieved partial responses.

V was clipped by 0 bases and J by 0 bases, with 10 bases between them. The germline V gene has CDR1 SGHNT and CDR2 YYREEE (reference sequence). This CDR3 region has 16 residues. The material was CD4+ or CD8+ T cells sorted from blood, obtained in a trial of the OX40 agonist ivuxolimab. The chain carries TRBV5-4 and TRBJ1-3; TRBD1 might be the D (5 bases). The receptor comes from an adult with an advanced solid tumor such as melanoma, head and neck, liver or kidney cancer. CDR3 sequence (DNA): TGTGCCAGCAGCTTGGCAGGGCTCTACTCTGGAAACACCATATATTTT. Protein product: CASSLAGLYSGNTIYF.